This T cell receptor (beta chain) is drawn from a study of T cell changes during pregnancy in multiple sclerosis. This clone was observed once. Deletions cut 2 bases from V and 1 base from J, with 5 bases between. CDR1 and CDR2 (germline): LGHNT, FRNRAP. CDR3 length: 13 residues. Generated by immunoSEQ multiplex PCR, the TCRdb table keeps only in-frame clones and is missing some. Of 40,000 to 45,000 clones listed, around 92% are singletons. The chain recombines TRBV12-5 with TRBJ1-1; D ambiguous. The receptor comes from a female donor with multiple sclerosis, enrolled in a pregnancy study. The specimen was CD4+ T cells from peripheral blood mononuclear cells, collected in the third trimester of pregnancy. CDR3 in amino acids: CASGLRGNTEAFF. The CDR3 bases are TGTGCTAGTGGTTTGCGGGGGAACACTGAAGCTTTCTTT.